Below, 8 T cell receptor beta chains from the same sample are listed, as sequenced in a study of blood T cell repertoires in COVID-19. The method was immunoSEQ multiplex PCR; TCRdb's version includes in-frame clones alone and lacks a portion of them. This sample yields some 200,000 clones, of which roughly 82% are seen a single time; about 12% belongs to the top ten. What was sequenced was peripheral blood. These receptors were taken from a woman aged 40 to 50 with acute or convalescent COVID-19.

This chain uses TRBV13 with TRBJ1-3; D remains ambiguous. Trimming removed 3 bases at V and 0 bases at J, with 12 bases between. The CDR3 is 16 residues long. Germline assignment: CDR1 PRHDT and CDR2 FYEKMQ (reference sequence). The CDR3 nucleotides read TGTGCCAGCAGCTTTTCCCAATCGAGCTCTGGAAACACCATATATTTT. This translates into CASSFSQSSSGNTIYF.

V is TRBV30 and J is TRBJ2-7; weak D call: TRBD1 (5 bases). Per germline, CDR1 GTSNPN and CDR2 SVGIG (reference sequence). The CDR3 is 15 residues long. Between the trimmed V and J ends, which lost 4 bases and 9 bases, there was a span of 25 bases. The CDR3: CAWTRGGAPGLGQYF. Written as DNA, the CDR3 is TGTGCCTGGACCAGAGGTGGGGCCCCGGGTCTCGGGCAGTACTTC.

CDR3 residues: CASTLREGPLENSNQPQHF. The CDR3, as DNA: TGTGCCAGCACTTTGAGGGAGGGACCACTAGAGAATAGCAATCAGCCCCAGCATTTT. The chain employs TRBV6-4 and TRBJ1-5; D may be TRBD1 (5 bases). The CDR3 is 19 amino acids. CDR1 and CDR2 from the germline V gene are MRHNA and SNTAGT. V gave up 7 bases and J gave up 0 bases, with 25 bases separating them.

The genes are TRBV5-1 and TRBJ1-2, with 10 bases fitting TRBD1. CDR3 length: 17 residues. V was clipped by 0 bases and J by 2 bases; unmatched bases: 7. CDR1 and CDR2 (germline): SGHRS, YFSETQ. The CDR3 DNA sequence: TGCGCCAGCAGCTTGGCGTTCAGGGACAGGGGAAACTATGGCTACACCTTC. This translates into CASSLAFRDRGNYGYTF.

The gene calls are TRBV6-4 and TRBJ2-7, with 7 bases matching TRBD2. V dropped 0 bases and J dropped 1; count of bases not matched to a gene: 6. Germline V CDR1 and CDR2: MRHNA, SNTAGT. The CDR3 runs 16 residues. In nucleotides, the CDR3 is TGTGCCAGCAGTGACTCAGGAGGGAGGGAGTCCTACGAGCAGTACTTC. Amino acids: CASSDSGGRESYEQYF.

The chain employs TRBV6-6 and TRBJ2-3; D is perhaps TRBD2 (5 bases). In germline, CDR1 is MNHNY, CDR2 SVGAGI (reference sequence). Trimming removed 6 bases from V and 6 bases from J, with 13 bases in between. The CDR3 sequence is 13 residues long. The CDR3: CASRVEVWDTQYF. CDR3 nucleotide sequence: TGTGCCAGCAGGGTGGAGGTCTGGGATACGCAGTATTTT.

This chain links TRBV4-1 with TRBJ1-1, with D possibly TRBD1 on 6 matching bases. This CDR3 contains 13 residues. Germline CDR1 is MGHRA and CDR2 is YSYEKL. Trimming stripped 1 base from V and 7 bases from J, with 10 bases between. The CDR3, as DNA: TGCGCCAGCAGCCAAGGTGTCAGGGGTGAAGCTTTCTTT. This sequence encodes CASSQGVRGEAFF.

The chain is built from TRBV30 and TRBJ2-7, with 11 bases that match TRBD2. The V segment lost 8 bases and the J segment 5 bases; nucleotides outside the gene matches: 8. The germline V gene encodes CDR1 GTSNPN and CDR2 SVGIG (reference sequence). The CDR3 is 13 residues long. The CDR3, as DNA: TGTGCCCTTAGCGGGGGGGCCGGGGACGAGCAGTACTTC. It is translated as CALSGGAGDEQYF.